This TCR beta chain was identified during a study of PD-1 blockade in classical Hodgkin lymphoma. General study points: Baseline TCR diversity was reportedly lower in newly diagnosed patients than healthy donors. Underlying causes for the observed repertoire differences were not defined, possibly disease activity or prior therapy.

The table came from immunoSEQ multiplex PCR; TCRdb's copy has only in-frame clones and leaves some out. The sample lists fewer than 40,000 clones; about 89% were seen once. Sample time point: newly diagnosed, previously untreated cHL patient sample. Magnetic negative selection of thawed PBMCs was the method by which CD4+ T cells were purified. The CDR3 spans 13 residues. In germline, CDR1 is MNHEY, CDR2 SMNVEV (reference sequence). Trimming shortened V by 2 bases and J by 4 bases, and 9 bases separated the two germline ends. This clone has just a few counts. Its antigen remains unidentified. Material: CD4+ T cells from blood. This receptor was taken from a human donor with classical Hodgkin lymphoma. This chain uses TRBV27 with TRBJ2-7; D is uncertain. CDR3 residues: CASSLGQQYEQYF. The CDR3 DNA reads TGTGCCAGCAGTTTAGGGCAGCAGTACGAGCAGTACTTC.